These 31 T cell receptor beta chains share one sample of origin, sequenced in a study of blood T cell repertoires in COVID-19. Sequencing was performed with immunoSEQ multiplex PCR; in TCRdb, only in-frame clones are kept and a portion is missing. Among about 300,000 clones listed, around 87% were seen once. The specimen sequenced was peripheral blood. These receptors originate from a man between 65 and 80 years old with acute or convalescent COVID-19.

The chain uses TRBV20-1 and TRBJ2-3; D remains unclear. CDR3 length equals 15 residues. Germline V gives CDR1 DFQATT, CDR2 SNEGSKA (reference sequence). Trimming stripped 3 bases from V and 4 bases from J, with 17 bases between. CDR3 bases: TGCAGTGCTAGTACCCCCCGCGCGGCCCCAGATACGCAGTATTTT. Its translation is CSASTPRAAPDTQYF.

The rearrangement links TRBV6-5 to TRBJ1-2, with D hard to call. The V end lost 0 bases, the J end lost 1 base, and 9 bases lay between the germline ends. The CDR3 spans 15 residues. Per the germline V gene, CDR1 is MNHEY and CDR2 is SVGAGI. The CDR3 bases are TGTGCCAGCAGTTACTCGAGCGCGGGTAACTATGGCTACACCTTC. As protein: CASSYSSAGNYGYTF.

DNA of the CDR3: TGTGCCAGCAGCCCGCCGGTTAGGGGCCACCCCAATGAGCAGTTCTTC. Its translation: CASSPPVRGHPNEQFF. The rearrangement links TRBV5-5 to TRBJ2-1; a weak D match, TRBD1 (5 bases). The ends were cut back, 4 bases at V and 6 bases at J, with 20 bases in the middle. The CDR3 contains 16 residues. Germline CDR1 SGHKS, CDR2 YYEKEE (reference sequence).

V usage is TRBV10-2 and J usage is TRBJ1-2; D remains ambiguous. Germline CDR1 reads WSHSY; CDR2 reads SAAADI. The CDR3 consists of 14 residues. The ends were cut back, 0 bases at V and 8 bases at J, with 13 bases in the middle. DNA for the CDR3: TGCGCCAGCAGTGAGTCCCTGACGGTGGGCGGCTACACCTTC. This sequence encodes CASSESLTVGGYTF.

This chain links TRBV7-2 with TRBJ2-7, with D tentatively TRBD2 (6 bases). Trimming left V 5 bases short and J 3 bases short, with 11 bases between. Germline V gene data show CDR1 as SGHTA and CDR2 as FQGNSA. This CDR3 has 13 residues. The chain's CDR3 is CASSPRRGYEQYF. The DNA of the CDR3 is TGTGCCAGCAGCCCCAGGAGGGGCTACGAGCAGTACTTC.

In this sample, this clone turned up once. The J gene is TRBJ2-1, the V gene TRBV30; unclear D gene. Germline CDR1 is GTSNPN and CDR2 is SVGIG (reference sequence). The CDR3 extends over 11 amino acids. V dropped 3 bases and J dropped 4 bases, with 4 bases sitting between them. The CDR3 DNA reads as TGTGCCTGGAGACTTTACAATGAGCAGTTCTTC. This encodes CAWRLYNEQFF.

V gene TRBV7-9 combines with J gene TRBJ2-7; 7 nucleotides match TRBD1. The CDR3 consists of 15 residues. Trimming took 5 bases from V and 3 from J; bases not matched to a gene: 10. Germline V gene sequence: CDR1 SEHNR, CDR2 FQNEAQ (reference sequence). The CDR3 protein is CASSSPNRGGYEQYF. Here the CDR3 DNA reads TGTGCCAGCAGCAGCCCCAACAGGGGCGGCTACGAGCAGTACTTC.

The table lists this clone with a few counts. The gene calls are TRBV19 and TRBJ1-6, with D possibly TRBD1 on 5 matching bases. From germline, CDR1 is LNHDA and CDR2 SQIVND (reference sequence). V was shortened by 5 bases and J by 8 bases, with 16 bases between the two germline ends. The CDR3 is made up of 15 amino acids. The DNA of the CDR3 is TGTGCCAGTAGTGTGGACAAGGGAAGATATTCACCCCTCCACTTT. Encoded protein: CASSVDKGRYSPLHF.

The rearrangement links TRBV6-5 to TRBJ1-4, with D tentatively TRBD1 (5 bases). Trimming removed 2 bases at V and 2 bases at J, with 9 bases between. This CDR3 is 15 amino acids long. Germline CDR1 MNHEY, CDR2 SVGAGI. The CDR3 DNA is TGTGCCAGCAGTTACGGGGGGACTACTAATGAAAAACTGTTTTTT. Translating gives CASSYGGTTNEKLFF.

The genes are TRBV6-2 or TRBV6-3 and TRBJ2-5; TRBD2 matches 7 bases. This CDR3 has 13 amino acids. Trimming took 6 bases from V and 3 from J; bases not matched to a gene: 4. Germline loops: CDR1 MNHEY, CDR2 SVGEGT. The CDR3 protein is CASSGLVKETQYF. CDR3 bases: TGTGCCAGCAGCGGACTAGTAAAAGAGACCCAGTACTTC.

CDR3 amino acids: CASSGRGRESYEQYF. CDR3 DNA sequence: TGTGCCAGTAGTGGCAGGGGGCGAGAGTCCTACGAGCAGTACTTC. V is TRBV19 and J is TRBJ2-7, with TRBD1 matching over 8 bases. CDR1 and CDR2 (germline): LNHDA, SQIVND (reference sequence). The CDR3 runs to 15 residues. V shed 5 bases and J 1 base; nucleotides not matched to a gene: 7.

The chain couples TRBV6-5 to TRBJ2-1; a possible D gene is TRBD1 (5 bases). CDR1 is MNHEY, CDR2 SVGAGI, per germline. This CDR3 spans 14 amino acids. V gave up 8 bases and J gave up 4 bases, with 15 bases separating them. CDR3 protein: CASLGQEVYNEQFF. DNA for the CDR3: TGTGCCAGCCTGGGGCAGGAAGTATACAATGAGCAGTTCTTC.

The rearrangement joins TRBV6-5 to TRBJ1-1; 9 bases fit TRBD1. The germline CDR1 and CDR2 sequences are MNHEY and SVGAGI. The CDR3 has 13 residues. With 4 bases clipped from V and 8 bases from J, the junction kept 5 bases outside the gene matches. The CDR3 sequence is CASSWDREVEAFF. The CDR3, as DNA: TGTGCCAGCAGTTGGGACAGGGAGGTGGAAGCTTTCTTT.

The rearrangement links TRBV13 to TRBJ2-5; 8 bases align to TRBD1. The germline gives CDR1 PRHDT, CDR2 FYEKMQ (reference sequence). With 4 bases clipped from V and 4 bases from J, the junction kept 11 bases outside the gene matches. This CDR3 is 16 amino acids long. For the CDR3, the DNA is TGTGCCAGCAGCTCCGGCTCCGGCAGGGGGCGAGAGACCCAGTACTTC. This codes for CASSSGSGRGRETQYF. Based on the CDR3 plus reference TRBV13 and TRBJ2-5, the full variable domain is AAGVIQSPRHLIKEKRETATLKCYPIPRHDTVYWYQQGPGQDPQFLISFYEKMQSDKGSIPDRFSAQQFSDYHSELNMSSLELGDSALYFCASSSGSGRGRETQYFGPGTRLLVL.

The J gene is TRBJ2-1, the V gene TRBV7-2, with no clear D. The germline V gene has CDR1 SGHTA and CDR2 FQGNSA. This CDR3 has 15 amino acids. The V and J ends lost 2 bases and 0 bases respectively, with 8 bases between them. CDR3 nucleotides: TGTGCCAGCAGCTTAACGAGCGACTCCTACAATGAGCAGTTCTTC. Its protein product is CASSLTSDSYNEQFF.

The V and J genes are TRBV11-3 and TRBJ2-3; 7 positions match TRBD2. V lost 0 bases and J lost 5; bases outside the gene matches: 14. The germline gives CDR1 SGHNT, CDR2 YENEEA. CDR3 length: 18 amino acids. The CDR3 sequence: CASSLEVPGAGVRDTQYF. The CDR3, as DNA: TGTGCCAGCAGCTTAGAGGTTCCCGGGGCGGGGGTAAGAGATACGCAGTATTTT.

The V and J genes are TRBV7-2 and TRBJ1-1; weak D call: TRBD1 (5 bases). The CDR3 is 16 amino acids. Germline CDR1 and CDR2: SGHTA and FQGNSA. The V end was cut by 4 bases, the J end by 2 bases, with 17 bases between. The CDR3 loop reads CASSSRTAGVNTEAFF. The DNA of the CDR3 is TGTGCCAGCAGCTCGAGAACTGCGGGGGTAAACACTGAAGCTTTCTTT.

The chain joins TRBV6-5 to TRBJ2-5; 7 bases map to TRBD2. The CDR3 is 13 residues long. Germline V lookup: CDR1 MNHEY, CDR2 SVGAGI. V gave up 9 bases and J gave up 2 bases; unmatched junction bases: 6. The CDR3 region has the DNA TGTGCCAGTGCGAGCGGGATTCAAGAGACCCAGTACTTC. It is translated as CASASGIQETQYF.

The chain joins TRBV5-6 to TRBJ1-2, with D perhaps matching TRBD1 (5 bases). V was trimmed by 2 bases and J by 5 bases, leaving 13 bases between them. CDR3 length equals 14 residues. Germline V gene lookup returns CDR1 SGHDT and CDR2 YYEEEE. This chain's CDR3 is CASSFGQGHYGYTF. CDR3 DNA sequence: TGTGCCAGCAGCTTCGGGCAGGGCCATTATGGCTACACCTTC.

This chain joins TRBV11-3 and TRBJ2-2; a weak D match, TRBD2 (5 bases). Between the trimmed V and J ends, which lost 1 base and 6 bases, there was a span of 6 bases. The germline V gene encodes CDR1 SGHNT and CDR2 YENEEA. The CDR3 has 13 residues. The CDR3 DNA sequence: TGTGCCAGCAGCTTAGGAGGGTCCGGGGAGCTGTTTTTT. Translation: CASSLGGSGELFF.

As for this clone: Other DNA sequences in this specimen translate into the identical CDR3. This sequence joins TRBV24-1 and TRBJ2-3, with 12 bases matching TRBD2. Germline-derived CDR1 and CDR2 are KGHDR and SFDVKD. This CDR3 is 16 amino acids long. V dropped 3 bases and J dropped 6; count of bases not matched to a gene: 6. CDR3 in amino acids: CATSDPSGRAGDTQYF. The CDR3 DNA sequence: TGTGCCACCAGTGATCCTAGCGGGAGGGCAGGGGATACGCAGTATTTT.

With regard to this clone: Other DNA variants within this sample encode the same CDR3. This chain uses TRBV20-1 with TRBJ2-7; D ambiguous. Trimming took off 2 bases at V and 4 bases at J, with 6 bases between the two ends. The CDR3 covers 11 residues. CDR1 is DFQATT and CDR2 is SNEGSKA in the germline V gene (reference sequence). As DNA, the CDR3 is TGCAGTGCTAGATCCGGGTACGAGCAGTACTTC. Translation gives CSARSGYEQYF.

This sequence joins TRBV6-2 or TRBV6-3 and TRBJ1-5, with TRBD1 as a possible D gene (5 bases). The germline V gene has CDR1 MNHEY and CDR2 SVGEGT. The CDR3 has 13 amino acids. V shed 5 bases and J shed 3 bases, with 8 bases lying between them. The CDR3 DNA is TGTGCCAGCAGTCGACAGAACAATCAGCCCCAGCATTTT. Residues: CASSRQNNQPQHF.

This sequence joins TRBV4-1 and TRBJ1-4; 8 bases are a match to TRBD1. Germline loops: CDR1 MGHRA, CDR2 YSYEKL. This CDR3 comprises 16 residues. V was clipped by 1 base and J by 2 bases; unmatched bases: 3. In DNA, the CDR3 is TGCGCCAGCAGCCAAGTGGACAGGGTGACTAATGAAAAACTGTTTTTT. This codes for CASSQVDRVTNEKLFF.

This sequence joins TRBV5-1 and TRBJ1-5; D call uncertain. Germline V gene sequence: CDR1 SGHRS, CDR2 YFSETQ. With 0 bases removed from V and 4 bases from J, the gap between germline ends came to 5 bases. The CDR3 extends over 13 amino acids. CDR3 protein: CASSLASNQPQHF. The CDR3 coding sequence is TGCGCCAGCAGCTTGGCTTCTAATCAGCCCCAGCATTTT.

This clone was recorded once. This rearrangement joins TRBV19 to TRBJ2-5; TRBD2 might be the D (5 bases). The CDR3 is 14 amino acids. With 4 bases removed from V and 5 bases from J, the gap between germline ends came to 14 bases. From germline, CDR1 is LNHDA and CDR2 SQIVND (reference sequence). The CDR3 sequence: CASSTRGSLETQYF. CDR3 in DNA: TGTGCCAGTAGTACCCGGGGTTCATTGGAGACCCAGTACTTC.

For the CDR3, the DNA is TGTGCCAGCAGCGTAGATACAGGGCCTGCAACTAATGAAAAACTGTTTTTT. As protein: CASSVDTGPATNEKLFF. The chain joins TRBV9 to TRBJ1-4; weak D call: TRBD1 (6 bases). Germline CDR1 and CDR2: SGDLS and YYNGEE. The CDR3 sequence is 17 residues long. V lost 0 bases to trimming and J lost 0 bases, with 12 bases between them.

This chain links TRBV3-1 (or the pseudogene TRBV3-2) with TRBJ2-5, with 11 bases aligning to TRBD2. Germline V CDR1 and CDR2: LGHDT, YNNKEL (reference sequence). The CDR3 has 17 residues. V gave up 4 bases and J gave up 4 bases; unmatched junction bases: 11. This chain's CDR3 is CASSLMTSGTIRETQYF. CDR3 nucleotide sequence: TGTGCCAGCAGCCTAATGACTAGCGGGACGATTCGAGAGACCCAGTACTTC.

This chain links TRBV11-1 with TRBJ2-5, with 7 bases matching TRBD1. Trimming cost V 5 bases and J 1 base; bases outside gene matches: 7. The germline V gene has CDR1 SGHAT and CDR2 FQDESV (reference sequence). This CDR3 has 15 residues. The CDR3 nucleotides are TGTGCCAGCAGCAAAGACAGGGCCTTCCAAGAGACCCAGTACTTC. This gives the protein CASSKDRAFQETQYF.

The chain is built from TRBV27 and TRBJ2-3, with TRBD2 matching 11 bases. Germline V gives CDR1 MNHEY, CDR2 SMNVEV (reference sequence). With 2 bases clipped from V and 4 bases from J, the junction kept 8 bases outside the gene matches. The CDR3 is 17 residues long. CDR3 amino acids: CASSLTATSGSPDTQYF. As DNA, the CDR3 is TGTGCCAGCAGTTTAACGGCCACTAGCGGGAGCCCAGATACGCAGTATTTT.

This clone was seen only a few times. The chain recombines TRBV28 with TRBJ1-2, with no clear D. The CDR3 spans 13 residues. Germline assignment: CDR1 MDHEN and CDR2 SYDVKM. V dropped 3 bases and J dropped 4 bases, with 9 bases sitting between them. CDR3 bases: TGTGCCAGCAGTTTCCAGCGTACCTATGGCTACACCTTC. It is translated as CASSFQRTYGYTF.